This T cell receptor beta chain was documented in a study of tumor-infiltrating lymphocytes in localized non-small cell lung cancer. Germline V lookup: CDR1 SGHNT, CDR2 YENEEA. This CDR3 spans 13 amino acids. The V end was cut by 4 bases, the J end by 2 bases, with 9 bases between. Some clones are missing from TCRdb's copy, which holds only in-frame ones; the method was immunoSEQ multiplex PCR. The data show about 21,000 clones, 60% to 80% seen once. This clonotype was sampled from a human donor with non-small cell lung cancer. The chain uses TRBV11-3 and TRBJ2-7; either TRBD1 or TRBD2 may fit D (5 bases each). Material: lung tumor tissue. The CDR3 spells CASSSGRAYEQYF. For the CDR3, the DNA is TGTGCCAGCAGCTCGGGACGGGCCTACGAGCAGTACTTC.